This T cell receptor (beta chain) was profiled in a study of blood T cell repertoires in COVID-19. J gave up 8 bases and V 4 bases, and 11 bases lay outside the gene matches. The CDR3 runs 16 residues. Germline lookup yields CDR1 GTSNPN and CDR2 SVGIG (reference sequence). Some clones are missing from TCRdb's copy, which holds only in-frame ones; the method was immunoSEQ multiplex PCR. The sample records around 100,000 clones, 85% being singletons. The material sequenced was peripheral blood. This TCR was sampled from a man aged 50 to 60 with active or convalescent COVID-19. V usage is TRBV30 and J usage is TRBJ2-1; TRBD2 agrees at 13 bases. This chain's CDR3 is CAWIFGTSGIRDEQFF. The DNA of the CDR3 is TGTGCCTGGATTTTCGGGACTAGCGGGATTCGAGATGAGCAGTTCTTC.